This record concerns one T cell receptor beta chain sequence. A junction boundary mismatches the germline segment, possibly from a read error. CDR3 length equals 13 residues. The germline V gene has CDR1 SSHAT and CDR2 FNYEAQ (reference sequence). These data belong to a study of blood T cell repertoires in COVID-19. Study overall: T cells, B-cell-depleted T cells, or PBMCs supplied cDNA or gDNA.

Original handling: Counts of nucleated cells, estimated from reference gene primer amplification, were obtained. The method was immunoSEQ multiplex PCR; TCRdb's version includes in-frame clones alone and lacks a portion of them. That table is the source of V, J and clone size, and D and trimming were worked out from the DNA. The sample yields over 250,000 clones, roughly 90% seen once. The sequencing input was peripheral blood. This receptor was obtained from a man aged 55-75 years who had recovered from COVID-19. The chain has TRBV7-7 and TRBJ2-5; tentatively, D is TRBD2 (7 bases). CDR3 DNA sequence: TGTGCTAGCAGTCGGGGGGCGGAAGAGACCCAGTACTTC. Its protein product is CASSRGAEETQYF. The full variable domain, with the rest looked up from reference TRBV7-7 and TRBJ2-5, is GAGVSQSPRYKVTKRGQDVTLRCDPISSHATLYWYQQALGQGPEFLTYFNYEAQPDKSGLPSDRFSAERPEGSISTLTIQRTEQRDSAMYRCASSRGAEETQYFGPGTRLLVL.